This T cell receptor (beta chain) was captured in a study of T cells in Graves' hyperthyroidism and ophthalmopathy. This clonotype was recorded a few times. The CDR3 loop spans 15 amino acids. The ends lost 4 bases at V and 1 base at J; junction bases unmatched: 6. Germline CDR1 SGHDN, CDR2 FVKESK. RNA transcripts were the template for amplifying TCR beta CDR3 regions. Primed by the HTBI set, a first-round RT-PCR was run on the TCR CDR3. TCRdb ran MiXCR on the multiplex PCR reads and lists one entry per CDR3 protein. The sample yields around 240,000 distinct CDR3 sequences, about 15% seen once. The chain carries TRBV14 and TRBJ1-1; 7 nucleotides match TRBD1. The material sequenced was blood. The receptor comes from a woman aged 40 to 49 with Graves' hyperthyroidism that later progressed to Graves' ophthalmopathy. In DNA form, the CDR3 reads TGTGCCAGCAGCCCACGGGACAGAAAGAACACTGAAGCTTTCTTT. It specifies CASSPRDRKNTEAFF.